A single sample gave rise to the 9 T cell receptor beta chains below, sequenced in a study of Ad26.COV2.S vaccination and SARS-CoV-2 variants. Some clones are missing from TCRdb's copy, which holds only in-frame ones; the method was immunoSEQ multiplex PCR. This table holds about 350,000 clones, roughly 94% found once. Material: peripheral blood, obtained after recovery from COVID-19. Receptor source: a human donor who had recovered from COVID-19.

The chain is built from TRBV29-1 and TRBJ2-7; 11 bases map to TRBD1. Looked up from germline, CDR1 is SQVTM and CDR2 is ANQGSEA. The CDR3 consists of 14 residues. V was pared by 7 bases and J by 7 bases, with 12 bases of the junction left unmatched. The DNA of the CDR3 is TGCAGCGCGGACTCAGGACAGGGGGCGCGGGAGCAGTACTTC. Its protein is CSADSGQGAREQYF.

For this clone: Other nucleotide sequences in the sample specify the same CDR3. This chain joins TRBV5-5 and TRBJ2-3; D remains unclear. Per the germline V gene, CDR1 is SGHKS and CDR2 is YYEKEE (reference sequence). V was cut by 0 bases and J by 0 bases, with 8 bases left in between. The CDR3 runs 15 residues. The CDR3: CASSLDGVSTDTQYF. The CDR3 coding sequence is TGTGCCAGCAGCTTGGACGGAGTGAGCACAGATACGCAGTATTTT.

This chain connects TRBV18 to TRBJ1-2; 10 positions match TRBD1. Germline CDR1 is KGHSH and CDR2 is LQKENI. The length of the CDR3 is 14 residues. With 4 bases clipped from V and 3 bases from J, the junction kept 2 bases outside the gene matches. The CDR3 DNA follows: TGTGCCAGCTCACTAGGGACAGGGGACTATGGCTACACCTTC. Protein product: CASSLGTGDYGYTF. The variable domain in full, completed from reference TRBV18 and TRBJ1-2, reads NAGVMQNPRHLVRRRGQEARLRCSPMKGHSHVYWYRQLPEEGLKFMVYLQKENIIDESGMPKERFSAEFPKEGPSILRIQQVVRGDSAAYFCASSLGTGDYGYTFGSGTRLTVV.

The V and J genes are TRBV25-1 and TRBJ2-7; D is possibly TRBD2 (5 bases). The CDR3 runs 14 residues. V was shortened by 6 bases and J by 2 bases, with 14 bases between the two germline ends. The germline V gene has CDR1 MGHDK and CDR2 SYGVNS. CDR3: CASRKTGSTYEQYF. The CDR3 DNA follows: TGTGCCAGCAGAAAGACTGGGAGCACCTACGAGCAGTACTTC.

The V gene is TRBV5-6, the J gene TRBJ2-5; D might be TRBD1 (6 bases). The V end lost 0 bases, the J end lost 4 bases, and 16 bases lay between the germline ends. The length of the CDR3 is 16 residues. Germline assignment: CDR1 SGHDT and CDR2 YYEEEE. The CDR3 is CASSLAVTGHGETQYF. CDR3 in DNA: TGTGCCAGCAGCTTGGCCGTTACGGGACACGGAGAGACCCAGTACTTC.

The chain's CDR3 is CASSQDVVHSEQYF. CDR3 sequence (DNA): TGTGCCAGCAGCCAAGATGTCGTACACAGCGAGCAGTACTTC. The chain is built from TRBV3-1 (or the pseudogene TRBV3-2) and TRBJ2-7, with D uncertain. CDR3 length equals 14 residues. Germline loops: CDR1 LGHDT, CDR2 YNNKEL (reference sequence). V was pared by 0 bases and J by 6 bases, with 12 bases between.

The rearrangement uses TRBV10-2 and TRBJ1-6; TRBD1 aligns across 7 bases. The V segment lost 4 bases and the J segment 4 bases; nucleotides outside the gene matches: 1. CDR1 and CDR2 (germline): WSHSY, SAAADI. The CDR3 totals 14 residues. The CDR3 sequence is CASSGDSYNSPLHF. CDR3 nucleotide sequence: TGCGCCAGCAGTGGGGACAGTTATAATTCACCCCTCCACTTT.

The rearrangement links TRBV19 to TRBJ2-3; 11 bases line up with TRBD2. Germline trimming cut 3 bases from V and 0 bases from J; bases unmatched to any gene: 8. Germline V gene sequence: CDR1 LNHDA, CDR2 SQIVND (reference sequence). The CDR3 length is 18 residues. Here the CDR3 reads CASSMRLAGGVSTDTQYF. In DNA form, the CDR3 reads TGTGCCAGTAGTATGAGGCTAGCGGGGGGCGTTAGCACAGATACGCAGTATTTT.

The chain employs TRBV12-3 or TRBV12-4 and TRBJ2-7; D call uncertain. This CDR3 region has 12 residues. The ends were cut back, 4 bases at V and 3 bases at J, with 7 bases in the middle. The CDR3 here is CASSYLLYEQYF. CDR3 nucleotide sequence: TGTGCCAGCAGTTATCTCCTCTACGAGCAGTACTTC.